This passage covers 23 T cell receptor beta chains from one sample sequenced in a study of T cell changes during pregnancy in multiple sclerosis. Some clones are missing from TCRdb's copy, which holds only in-frame ones; the method was immunoSEQ multiplex PCR. Of tens of thousands of clones listed, 88% are singletons. The sample in question was peripheral blood, obtained in the first trimester of pregnancy. The receptors were sampled from a female donor in good health, enrolled as a control in a pregnancy study.

This sequence joins TRBV19 and TRBJ2-3, with D maybe TRBD1 (5 bases). Germline values: CDR1 LNHDA, CDR2 SQIVND (reference sequence). This CDR3 contains 15 residues. V lost 3 bases to trimming and J lost 0 bases, with 10 bases between them. CDR3 nucleotide sequence: TGTGCCAGTAGTATGGCAGGGTCTAGCACAGATACGCAGTATTTT. Translated, it gives CASSMAGSSTDTQYF.

The genes are TRBV5-6 and TRBJ1-4; 9 bases agree with TRBD1. The ends lost 6 bases at V and 10 bases at J; junction bases unmatched: 13. The length of the CDR3 is 15 residues. CDR1 and CDR2 from the germline V gene are SGHDT and YYEEEE. CDR3 nucleotide sequence: TGTGCCAGCAACAGGCCCGGACAGGGGCTCGGAAAACTGTTTTTT. Translating it yields CASNRPGQGLGKLFF.

The table lists this clone with a count of one. The V and J genes are TRBV18 and TRBJ2-3, with TRBD1 matching over 12 bases. CDR1 is KGHSH and CDR2 is LQKENI in the germline V gene. The CDR3 loop spans 19 amino acids. The V segment lost 0 bases and the J segment 10 bases; nucleotides outside the gene matches: 17. The chain's CDR3 is CASSPPGTGGAPQTSAQYF. The CDR3 region has the DNA TGTGCCAGCTCACCACCCGGGACAGGGGGCGCACCCCAGACATCTGCGCAGTATTTT.

The chain recombines TRBV11-2 with TRBJ2-7, with a tentative D call TRBD1 (6 bases). Germline V CDR1 and CDR2: SGHAT, FQNNGV. V shed 1 base and J shed 7 bases, with 14 bases lying between them. This CDR3 is 14 amino acids long. CDR3 coding DNA: TGTGCCAGCAGCTTAGCCACAGGGCCCCTGGAGCAGTACTTC. It specifies CASSLATGPLEQYF.

This chain links TRBV5-6 with TRBJ2-2; D not resolved. The germline gives CDR1 SGHDT, CDR2 YYEEEE. The CDR3 runs to 13 residues. V lost 5 bases to trimming and J lost 6 bases, with 11 bases between them. The CDR3 loop reads CASRFLLSGELFF. CDR3 nucleotide sequence: TGTGCCAGCAGATTCCTACTTTCCGGGGAGCTGTTTTTT.

The rearrangement uses TRBV6-4 and TRBJ1-2; 8 bases match TRBD1. CDR3 length equals 13 residues. With 0 bases clipped from V and 7 bases from J, the junction kept 1 base outside the gene matches. In germline, CDR1 is MRHNA, CDR2 SNTAGT. As DNA, the CDR3 is TGTGCCAGCAGTGACTCTACAGGGGGTGGCTACACCTTC. It codes for CASSDSTGGGYTF.

J is TRBJ2-7 and V is TRBV15; TRBD1 agrees at 9 bases. Trimming cost V 5 bases and J 6 bases; bases outside gene matches: 8. Per germline, CDR1 LNHNV and CDR2 YYDKDF (reference sequence). The CDR3 loop spans 14 amino acids. CDR3 protein: CATSPAGQGVEQYF. For the CDR3, the DNA is TGTGCCACCAGCCCCGCGGGACAGGGTGTCGAGCAGTACTTC.

The rearrangement joins TRBV12-5 to TRBJ2-2, with 16 bases that match TRBD2. Per germline, CDR1 LGHNT and CDR2 FRNRAP. J lost 6 bases, V lost 3 bases, and 4 bases had no gene match. The length of the CDR3 is 17 residues. The CDR3 loop is CASGFGTSGRASGELFF. CDR3 nucleotide sequence: TGTGCTAGTGGTTTTGGGACTAGCGGGAGGGCGTCCGGGGAGCTGTTTTTT. The full variable domain, rest sourced from reference TRBV12-5 and TRBJ2-2, is DARVTQTPRHKVTEMGQEVTMRCQPILGHNTVFWYRQTMMQGLELLAYFRNRAPLDDSGMPKDRFSAEMPDATLATLKIQPSEPRDSAVYFCASGFGTSGRASGELFFGEGSRLTVL.

The chain recombines TRBV5-1 with TRBJ2-5, with D uncertain. CDR1 SGHRS and CDR2 YFSETQ come from the germline V gene. This CDR3 is 13 amino acids long. With 1 base removed from V and 1 base from J, the gap between germline ends came to 5 bases. The CDR3 bases are TGCGCCAGCAGCTTGAACGGCCAAGAGACCCAGTACTTC. This codes for CASSLNGQETQYF.

The count of this clone is one. CDR3 sequence reads: CASSPTGNSNEQFF. CDR3 in DNA: TGTGCCAGCAGCCCTACAGGAAATTCCAATGAGCAGTTCTTC. The rearrangement links TRBV7-3 to TRBJ2-1, with a possible D match to TRBD1 (5 bases). The V gene's germline CDR1 is SGHTA and CDR2 FQGTGA. Trimming shortened V by 5 bases and J by 6 bases, and 14 bases separated the two germline ends. The CDR3 is 14 residues long.

The chain couples TRBV19 to TRBJ2-1; D might be TRBD1 (5 bases). The CDR3 totals 13 residues. V was clipped by 3 bases and J by 5 bases, with 8 bases between them. Germline lookup yields CDR1 LNHDA and CDR2 SQIVND (reference sequence). The CDR3, as DNA: TGTGCCAGTAGTATGAAGGGGAACAATGAGCAGTTCTTC. The encoded protein is CASSMKGNNEQFF. Together with reference TRBV19 and TRBJ2-1, the CDR3 gives the full variable domain: DGGITQSPKYLFRKEGQNVTLSCEQNLNHDAMYWYRQDPGQGLRLIYYSQIVNDFQKGDIAEGYSVSREKKESFPLTVTSAQKNPTAFYLCASSMKGNNEQFFGPGTRLTVL.

The V call is TRBV21-1, the J call TRBJ2-2; TRBD1, the D gene given by the table, was not confirmed from the DNA. TRBV21-1 is given as a pseudogene. The CDR3 is made up of 16 amino acids. For the CDR3, the DNA is TGTGCCAGCAGCACCCGCAGGGGGCCGAACACCGGGGAGCTGTTTTTT. Translated, it gives CASSTRRGPNTGELFF.

The V and J genes are TRBV7-3 and TRBJ2-7; the match to TRBD2 covers 7 bases. CDR3 length: 15 amino acids. V lost 1 base, J lost 2 bases, and 5 bases stayed unmatched. The V gene's germline CDR1 is SGHTA and CDR2 FQGTGA. The chain's CDR3 is CASSLKEGLAYEQYF. DNA for the CDR3: TGTGCCAGCAGCTTAAAAGAAGGACTAGCCTACGAGCAGTACTTC.

The chain joins TRBV10-2 to TRBJ1-2, with unresolved D. The V end lost 7 bases, the J end lost 13 bases, and 16 bases lay between the germline ends. The germline gives CDR1 WSHSY, CDR2 SAAADI. The CDR3 runs 11 residues. The CDR3 sequence is CASTEGGIGTF. The CDR3, as DNA: TGCGCCAGCACCGAGGGCGGTATCGGCACCTTC.

CDR3 in DNA: TGCAGCGTTGCGGTACAGGCCCGTTTAACCGCCTACGAGCAGTACTTC. Translating it yields CSVAVQARLTAYEQYF. The chain links TRBV29-1 to TRBJ2-7; possible D gene TRBD1, 5 bases. The length of the CDR3 is 16 residues. Trimming left V 4 bases short and J 2 bases short, with 21 bases between. The germline CDR1 and CDR2 sequences are SQVTM and ANQGSEA.

The gene calls are TRBV6-1 and TRBJ1-1, with D maybe TRBD1 (5 bases). The CDR3 contains 15 residues. Germline V gives CDR1 MNHNS, CDR2 SASEGT. Trimming removed 0 bases at V and 8 bases at J, with 16 bases between. The CDR3 protein is CASSEAGGGSTEAFF. The CDR3 nucleotides are TGTGCCAGCAGTGAAGCCGGGGGGGGGTCAACCGAAGCTTTCTTT.

V and J are TRBV28 and TRBJ1-5; TRBD1 might be the D (5 bases). Germline-derived CDR1 and CDR2 are MDHEN and SYDVKM. The length of the CDR3 is 12 residues. Trimming pared 6 bases from V and 8 bases from J, leaving 11 bases between. The CDR3 loop reads CASSDAGKPQHF. The CDR3 DNA reads TGTGCCAGCAGCGACGCAGGGAAGCCCCAGCATTTT.

This chain joins TRBV11-3 and TRBJ2-1; 9 nucleotides line up with TRBD1. Germline CDR1 and CDR2: SGHNT and YENEEA. With V trimmed by 1 base and J by 8 bases, 9 bases remained unmatched. This CDR3 comprises 16 residues. The CDR3 here is CASSLGPGQGKYEQFF. The DNA of the CDR3 is TGTGCCAGCAGCTTAGGGCCGGGACAGGGTAAATATGAGCAGTTCTTC.

This clone appeared a single time. The V gene is TRBV2, the J gene TRBJ1-4; D unclear. The germline V and J ends were trimmed by 6 bases and 5 bases, with 16 bases remaining between them. This CDR3 is built from 15 residues. The germline V gene has CDR1 SNHLY and CDR2 FYNNEI. Here the CDR3 DNA reads TGTGCCAGCAGGGATGGTCAGGCCGAGAATGAAAAACTGTTTTTT. Translated, it gives CASRDGQAENEKLFF.

The table lists this clone with a count of one. The V and J genes are TRBV19 and TRBJ1-5; TRBD1 agrees at 8 bases. The ends lost 3 bases at V and 0 bases at J; junction bases unmatched: 7. Germline V gene sequence: CDR1 LNHDA, CDR2 SQIVND (reference sequence). The CDR3 runs to 17 residues. CDR3 in amino acids: CASSIRGQVNSNQPQHF. The DNA for the CDR3 is TGTGCCAGTAGTATTAGGGGACAGGTTAATAGCAATCAGCCCCAGCATTTT.

The chain carries TRBV6-4 and TRBJ2-3; D is possibly TRBD1 (5 bases). V gave up 0 bases and J gave up 2 bases, with 9 bases separating them. CDR1 is MRHNA and CDR2 is SNTAGT in the germline V gene. The length of the CDR3 is 15 residues. The CDR3 DNA reads as TGTGCCAGCAGTGACTCAGGGGAAAACACAGATACGCAGTATTTT. It encodes CASSDSGENTDTQYF.

This rearrangement joins TRBV6-5 to TRBJ2-3; D might be TRBD2 (7 bases). The V end lost 2 bases, the J end lost 4 bases, and 16 bases lay between the germline ends. Germline V gives CDR1 MNHEY, CDR2 SVGAGI. The CDR3 spans 16 residues. The CDR3 reads CASSYGGAGEADTQYF. For the CDR3, the DNA is TGTGCCAGCAGTTACGGGGGCGCGGGAGAGGCAGATACGCAGTATTTT.

This chain links TRBV7-9 with TRBJ1-3; 10 bases agree with TRBD1. The germline V gene encodes CDR1 SEHNR and CDR2 FQNEAQ (reference sequence). CDR3 length: 14 residues. J lost 6 bases, V lost 5 bases, and 4 bases had no gene match. This chain's CDR3 is CASSRDRGENTIYF. The DNA for the CDR3 is TGTGCCAGCAGCCGGGACAGGGGAGAAAACACCATATATTTT. Together with reference TRBV7-9 and TRBJ1-3, the CDR3 gives the full variable domain: DTGVSQNPRHKITKRGQNVTFRCDPISEHNRLYWYRQTLGQGPEFLTYFQNEAQLEKSRLLSDRFSAERPKGSFSTLEIQRTEQGDSAMYLCASSRDRGENTIYFGEGSWLTVV.